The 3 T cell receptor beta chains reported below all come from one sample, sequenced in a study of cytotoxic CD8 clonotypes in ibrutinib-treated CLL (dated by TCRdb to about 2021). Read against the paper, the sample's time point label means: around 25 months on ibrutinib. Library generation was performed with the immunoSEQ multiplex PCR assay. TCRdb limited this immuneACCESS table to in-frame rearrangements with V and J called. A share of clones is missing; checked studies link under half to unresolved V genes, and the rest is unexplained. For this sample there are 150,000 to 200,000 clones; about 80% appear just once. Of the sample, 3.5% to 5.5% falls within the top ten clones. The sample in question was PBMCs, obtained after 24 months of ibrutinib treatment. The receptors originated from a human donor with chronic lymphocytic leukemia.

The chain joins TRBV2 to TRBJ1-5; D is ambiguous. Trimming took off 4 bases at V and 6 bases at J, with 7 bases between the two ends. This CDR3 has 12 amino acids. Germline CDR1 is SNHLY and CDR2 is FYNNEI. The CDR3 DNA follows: TGTGCCAGCAGTGGGGAGAGTCAGCCCCAGCATTTT. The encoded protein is CASSGESQPQHF.

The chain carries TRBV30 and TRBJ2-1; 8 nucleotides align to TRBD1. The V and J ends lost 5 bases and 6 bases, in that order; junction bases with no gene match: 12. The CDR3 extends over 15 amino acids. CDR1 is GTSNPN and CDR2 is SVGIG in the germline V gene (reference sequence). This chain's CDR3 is CAWQDGVTGVNEQFF. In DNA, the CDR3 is TGTGCCTGGCAGGACGGGGTGACAGGGGTCAATGAGCAGTTCTTC.

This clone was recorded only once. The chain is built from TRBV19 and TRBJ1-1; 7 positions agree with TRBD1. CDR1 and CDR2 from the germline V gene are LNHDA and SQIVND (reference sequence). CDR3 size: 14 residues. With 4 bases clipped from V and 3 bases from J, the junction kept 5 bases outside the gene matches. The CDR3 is CASSTGGEYTEAFF. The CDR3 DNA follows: TGTGCCAGTAGTACAGGGGGTGAGTACACTGAAGCTTTCTTT.